These T cell receptor beta chains were read from a single sample in a study of cytomegalovirus exposure and HLA in healthy donors. The protocol was immunoSEQ multiplex PCR, while the TCRdb copy is restricted to in-frame clones and leaves out a portion. Among some 110,000 clones, less than 70% were seen once, and the ten largest hold about 2.2%. Material: PBMCs. Every receptor here comes from a woman aged 25 to 39 in good health and CMV-seronegative. CDR3s include the opening cysteine and the closing phenylalanine or tryptophan. The order of the fields is CDR3 length, D gene, J gene, V gene, clone size, CDR3 DNA, CDR3 protein. The D gene is left open where the match is weak. The size field is filled for only some rows; it gives once, few, many or a size class.

len: 10; d_gene: -; j_gene: TRBJ2-1; v_gene: TRBV20-1; abundance: -; CDR3nt: TGCAGTGCTTCGGGGAGTGAGCAGTTCTTC; CDR3aa: CSASGSEQFF
len: 15; d_gene: TRBD2; j_gene: TRBJ2-1; v_gene: TRBV7-2; abundance: -; CDR3nt: TGTGCCAGCAGCCCCGGGACTATTATCCCCAATGAGCAGTTCTTC; CDR3aa: CASSPGTIIPNEQFF
len: 16; d_gene: -; j_gene: TRBJ2-5; v_gene: TRBV11-1; abundance: -; CDR3nt: TGTGCCAGCAGCTTAGAGTGGGCCCGACAATCGGAGACCCAGTACTTC; CDR3aa: CASSLEWARQSETQYF
len: 14; d_gene: -; j_gene: TRBJ1-3; v_gene: TRBV7-6; abundance: -; CDR3nt: TGTGCCAGCAGATCAACTAACTCTGGAAACACCATATATTTT; CDR3aa: CASRSTNSGNTIYF
len: 16; d_gene: TRBD1; j_gene: TRBJ2-7; v_gene: TRBV6-1; abundance: few; CDR3nt: TGTGCCAGCAGTGAAAAGGTGACAGGGGGCACCTACGAGCAGTACTTC; CDR3aa: CASSEKVTGGTYEQYF
len: 18; d_gene: -; j_gene: TRBJ2-1; v_gene: TRBV5-1; abundance: few; CDR3nt: TGCGCCAGCAGCTTGGCCTCAACGGGAGCGGGCCCCTACAATGAGCAGTTCTTC; CDR3aa: CASSLASTGAGPYNEQFF
len: 13; d_gene: TRBD1; j_gene: TRBJ2-7; v_gene: TRBV27; abundance: -; CDR3nt: TGTGCCAGTAAGCGGACAGGGCCCTACGAGCAGTACTTC; CDR3aa: CASKRTGPYEQYF
len: 15; d_gene: TRBD2; j_gene: TRBJ2-7; v_gene: TRBV7-9; abundance: few; CDR3nt: TGTGCCACAACGGGGTGGGCTAGCGGGAGGGACGAGCAGTACTTC; CDR3aa: CATTGWASGRDEQYF
len: 17; d_gene: TRBD2; j_gene: TRBJ2-3; v_gene: TRBV19; abundance: -; CDR3nt: TGTGCCAGTACGGGTCTAGCGGGAGCCTTCTCCACAGATACGCAGTATTTT; CDR3aa: CASTGLAGAFSTDTQYF
len: 14; d_gene: -; j_gene: TRBJ2-4; v_gene: TRBV18; abundance: -; CDR3nt: TGTGCCAGCTCACCCCGGTCTAATCTGAACATTCAGTACTTC; CDR3aa: CASSPRSNLNIQYF
len: 15; d_gene: -; j_gene: TRBJ1-1; v_gene: TRBV5-1; abundance: -; CDR3nt: TGCGCCAGCAGCTTTTCACAGGGTGGTTACACTGAAGCTTTCTTT; CDR3aa: CASSFSQGGYTEAFF
len: 16; d_gene: TRBD1; j_gene: TRBJ2-1; v_gene: TRBV11-3; abundance: -; CDR3nt: TGTGCCAGCAGCCCGAGGTCCGGACAGGGGGGTTATGAGCAGTTCTTC; CDR3aa: CASSPRSGQGGYEQFF
len: 14; d_gene: TRBD1; j_gene: TRBJ2-7; v_gene: TRBV7-2; abundance: -; CDR3nt: TGTGCCAGCAGCCCATCGGACAGGGGCTACGAGCAGTACTTC; CDR3aa: CASSPSDRGYEQYF
len: 14; d_gene: TRBD1; j_gene: TRBJ2-1; v_gene: TRBV30; abundance: once; CDR3nt: TGTGCCTGGCATTGGGGGACAGGGTACAATGAGCAGTTCTTC; CDR3aa: CAWHWGTGYNEQFF
len: 13; d_gene: TRBD2; j_gene: TRBJ2-7; v_gene: TRBV9; abundance: few; CDR3nt: TGTGCCAGCAGCCCACTAGCGGACTACGAGCAGTACTTC; CDR3aa: CASSPLADYEQYF
len: 12; d_gene: -; j_gene: TRBJ2-7; v_gene: TRBV28; abundance: -; CDR3nt: TGTGCCAGCAGTTTTGAAATTTACGAGCAGTACTTC; CDR3aa: CASSFEIYEQYF
len: 14; d_gene: -; j_gene: TRBJ2-1; v_gene: TRBV2; abundance: -; CDR3nt: TGTGCCAGGACTAGTCTCGTACGGTACAATGAGCAGTTCTTC; CDR3aa: CARTSLVRYNEQFF
len: 17; d_gene: -; j_gene: TRBJ1-3; v_gene: TRBV18; abundance: -; CDR3nt: TGTGCCAGCTCACCTTCCAGGGGCCACGGCTCTGGAAACACCATATATTTT; CDR3aa: CASSPSRGHGSGNTIYF
len: 17; d_gene: TRBD2; j_gene: TRBJ2-3; v_gene: TRBV4-1; abundance: -; CDR3nt: TGCGCCAGCAGCCATGCTGGACTAGCGGGGAGGACAGATACGCAGTATTTT; CDR3aa: CASSHAGLAGRTDTQYF
len: 13; d_gene: -; j_gene: TRBJ2-7; v_gene: TRBV11-1; abundance: -; CDR3nt: TGTGCCAGCAGCTTGCGTGAGAGCCGCGAGCAGTACTTC; CDR3aa: CASSLRESREQYF
len: 13; d_gene: -; j_gene: TRBJ1-1; v_gene: TRBV30; abundance: few; CDR3nt: TGTGCCTGGAACTTTGAGTTGAACACTGAAGCTTTCTTT; CDR3aa: CAWNFELNTEAFF
len: 14; d_gene: -; j_gene: TRBJ2-2; v_gene: TRBV9; abundance: -; CDR3nt: TGTGCCAGCAGCGGAAGACAGAACACCGGGGAGCTGTTTTTT; CDR3aa: CASSGRQNTGELFF
len: 19; d_gene: -; j_gene: TRBJ1-5; v_gene: TRBV21-1; abundance: -; CDR3nt: TGTGCCAGCAGCAAAGTAGGGACAGAGACCAGGGGAGGCAATCAGCCCCAGCATTTT; CDR3aa: CASSKVGTETRGGNQPQHF
len: 13; d_gene: TRBD1; j_gene: TRBJ2-7; v_gene: TRBV29-1; abundance: -; CDR3nt: TGCAGCGTCCTACAGGGGGGAACCTACGAGCAGTACTTC; CDR3aa: CSVLQGGTYEQYF
len: 15; d_gene: -; j_gene: TRBJ2-7; v_gene: TRBV7-3; abundance: -; CDR3nt: TGTGCCAGCAGCTTCGGCAGGGGTCCCTCCTACGAGCAGTACTTC; CDR3aa: CASSFGRGPSYEQYF
len: 16; d_gene: TRBD1; j_gene: TRBJ2-3; v_gene: TRBV5-1; abundance: once; CDR3nt: TGCGCCAGCAGCTTGCCCGGGACAGCTTTCACAGATACGCAGTATTTT; CDR3aa: CASSLPGTAFTDTQYF
len: 13; d_gene: -; j_gene: TRBJ1-5; v_gene: TRBV7-9; abundance: -; CDR3nt: TGTGCCAGCAGCGGACAGATCGATCAGCCCCAGCATTTT; CDR3aa: CASSGQIDQPQHF
len: 15; d_gene: -; j_gene: TRBJ2-5; v_gene: TRBV30; abundance: -; CDR3nt: TGTGCCTGGAGTGGGGGGCCAGGCCGGCAAGAGACCCAGTACTTC; CDR3aa: CAWSGGPGRQETQYF